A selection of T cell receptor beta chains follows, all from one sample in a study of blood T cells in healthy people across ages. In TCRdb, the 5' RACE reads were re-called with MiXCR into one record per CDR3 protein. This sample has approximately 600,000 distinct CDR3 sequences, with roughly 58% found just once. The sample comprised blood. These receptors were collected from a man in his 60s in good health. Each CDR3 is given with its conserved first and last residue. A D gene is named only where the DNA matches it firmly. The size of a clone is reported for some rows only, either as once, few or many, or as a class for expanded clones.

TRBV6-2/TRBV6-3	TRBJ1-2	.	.	CASSAPGTALDYGYTF	TGTGCCAGCAGTGCTCCAGGGACGGCTCTCGACTATGGCTACACCTTC
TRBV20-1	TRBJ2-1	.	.	CSASPMAYGAYNEQFF	TGCAGTGCTTCTCCTATGGCGTATGGTGCCTACAATGAGCAGTTCTTC
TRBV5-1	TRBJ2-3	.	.	CASSPGPGAATQYF	TGCGCCAGCAGCCCTGGACCAGGAGCCGCTACGCAGTATTTT
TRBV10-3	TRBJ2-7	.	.	CAISGGDNYYEQYF	TGTGCCATCAGTGGTGGGGACAACTACTACGAGCAGTACTTC
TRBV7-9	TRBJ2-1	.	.	CASSRNALQGDEQFF	TGTGCCAGCAGCCGGAACGCTTTACAGGGAGATGAGCAGTTCTTC
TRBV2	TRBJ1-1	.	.	CASRKRGGTEAFF	TGTGCCAGCAGGAAGAGGGGAGGGACTGAAGCTTTCTTT
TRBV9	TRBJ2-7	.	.	CASSVGQHSYEQYF	TGTGCCAGCAGCGTAGGGCAGCACTCCTACGAGCAGTACTTC
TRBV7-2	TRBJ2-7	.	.	CASSPRGGGPTYEQYF	TGTGCCAGCAGCCCTAGGGGAGGGGGACCGACCTACGAGCAGTACTTC
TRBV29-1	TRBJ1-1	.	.	CSALRNGFGTEAFF	TGCAGCGCCCTAAGAAACGGGTTTGGAACTGAAGCTTTCTTT
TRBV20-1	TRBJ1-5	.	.	CSALRGGSNQPQHF	TGCAGTGCTCTCCGGGGAGGGAGCAATCAGCCCCAGCATTTT
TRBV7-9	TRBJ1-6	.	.	CASSLDNSPLHF	TGTGCCAGCAGCTTGGATAATTCACCCCTCCACTTT
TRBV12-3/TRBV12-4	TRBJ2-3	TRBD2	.	CASSRSLADYTDTQYF	TGTGCCAGCAGTAGATCACTAGCGGATTACACAGATACGCAGTATTTT
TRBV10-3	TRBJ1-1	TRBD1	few	CAISESTGEATEAFF	TGTGCCATCAGTGAGTCGACAGGGGAGGCCACTGAAGCTTTCTTT
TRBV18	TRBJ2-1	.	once	CASSPPTAGSSYNEQFF	TGTGCCAGCTCACCACCGACTGCGGGCTCCTCCTACAATGAGCAGTTCTTC
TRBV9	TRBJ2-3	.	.	CASSKDPQGTQYF	TGTGCCAGCAGCAAAGACCCGCAGGGTACGCAGTATTTT
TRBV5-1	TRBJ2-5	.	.	CASRIGQGETQYF	TGCGCCAGCAGGATAGGACAAGGAGAGACCCAGTACTTC
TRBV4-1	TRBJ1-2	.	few	CASRASLFRTRGGYTF	TGCGCCAGCAGGGCCTCCCTTTTCCGGACCAGAGGGGGCTACACCTTC
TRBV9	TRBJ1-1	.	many	CASSVAGDGTEAFF	TGTGCCAGCAGCGTAGCAGGGGACGGGACTGAAGCTTTCTTT
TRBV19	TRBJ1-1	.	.	CASSYGMNTEAFF	TGTGCCAGTAGTTACGGAATGAACACTGAAGCTTTCTTT
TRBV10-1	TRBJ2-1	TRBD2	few	CASSESGVAGNEQFF	TGCGCCAGCAGTGAGTCGGGAGTAGCGGGCAATGAGCAGTTCTTC
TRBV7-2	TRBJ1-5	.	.	CASSLGRGAFQPQHF	TGTGCCAGCAGCTTAGGCAGGGGCGCATTTCAGCCCCAGCATTTT
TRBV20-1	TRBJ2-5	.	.	CSATWPSDSQETQYF	TGCAGTGCTACCTGGCCAAGCGACAGCCAAGAGACCCAGTACTTC
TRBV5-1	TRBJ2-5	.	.	CASSSGTREETQYF	TGCGCCAGCAGCTCAGGGACCCGAGAAGAGACCCAGTACTTC
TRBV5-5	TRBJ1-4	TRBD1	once	CASSGNWDREREKLFF	TGTGCCAGCAGCGGAAACTGGGACAGGGAACGTGAAAAACTGTTTTTT
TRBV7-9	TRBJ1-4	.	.	CASSRLTNEKLFF	TGTGCCAGCAGCCGCCTCACTAATGAAAAACTGTTTTTT
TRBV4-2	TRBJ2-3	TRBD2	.	CASSQDTAGEADTQYF	TGTGCCAGCAGCCAAGATACGGCGGGAGAAGCAGATACGCAGTATTTT
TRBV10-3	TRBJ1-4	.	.	CAISDGGRAATIEKLFF	TGTGCCATCAGTGATGGAGGCAGGGCAGCAACTATTGAAAAACTGTTTTTT
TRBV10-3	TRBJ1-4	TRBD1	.	CAISQGQDNEKLFF	TGTGCCATCAGCCAGGGACAGGATAATGAAAAACTGTTTTTT
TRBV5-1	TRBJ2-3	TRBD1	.	CASSLVVGQGATDTQYF	TGCGCCAGCAGCTTGGTGGTCGGACAGGGGGCGACAGATACGCAGTATTTT
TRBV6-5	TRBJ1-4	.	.	CASSSPTGGVNEKLFF	TGTGCCAGCAGCTCCCCAACGGGGGGCGTTAATGAAAAACTGTTTTTT
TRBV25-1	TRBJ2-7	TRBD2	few	CASSARLGAGGTSYEQYF	TGTGCCAGCAGTGCCCGGTTGGGAGCGGGGGGGACTTCCTACGAGCAGTACTTC
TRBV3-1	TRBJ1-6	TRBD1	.	CASSRGQGARNSPLHF	TGTGCCAGCAGCCGGGGACAGGGGGCGCGGAATTCACCCCTCCACTTT
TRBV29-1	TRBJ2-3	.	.	CSVATGNRLGDTQYF	TGCAGCGTTGCCACAGGGAACCGACTGGGAGATACGCAGTATTTT
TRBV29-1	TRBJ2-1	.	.	CSVERLLNEQFF	TGCAGCGTTGAAAGACTTCTCAATGAGCAGTTCTTC
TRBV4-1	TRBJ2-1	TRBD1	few	CASSPGQLSYNEQFF	TGCGCCAGCAGCCCGGGACAGCTCTCCTACAATGAGCAGTTCTTC
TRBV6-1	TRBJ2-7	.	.	CASSEDWVTYEQYF	TGTGCCAGCAGTGAAGACTGGGTAACCTACGAGCAGTACTTC
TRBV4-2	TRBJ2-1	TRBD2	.	CASSVAVAGGRDEQFF	TGTGCCAGCAGCGTTGCGGTAGCGGGGGGGAGGGATGAGCAGTTCTTC
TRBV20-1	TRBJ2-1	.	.	CSARVLRGHEQFF	TGCAGTGCTAGAGTCCTCAGGGGCCATGAGCAGTTCTTC
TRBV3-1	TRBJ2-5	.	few	CASSQEGTQYF	TGTGCCAGCAGCCAAGAGGGGACCCAGTACTTC
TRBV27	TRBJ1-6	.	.	CASGLGRSSYNSPLHF	TGTGCCAGCGGACTCGGACGGAGCTCCTATAATTCACCCCTCCACTTT
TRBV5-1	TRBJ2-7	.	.	CASSFGPGYEQYF	.
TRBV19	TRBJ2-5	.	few	CASSIADGSQETQYF	TGTGCCAGTAGTATTGCGGACGGCAGTCAAGAGACCCAGTACTTC
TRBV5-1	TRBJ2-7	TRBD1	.	CASSLPLTGGPYEQYF	TGCGCCAGCAGTTTGCCCTTGACAGGGGGCCCTTACGAGCAGTACTTC
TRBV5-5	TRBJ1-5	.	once	CASSFDYSNQPQHF	TGTGCCAGCAGCTTCGACTATAGCAATCAGCCCCAGCATTTT
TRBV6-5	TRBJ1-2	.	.	CASRREGRFYGYTF	TGTGCCAGCAGGAGAGAAGGGCGCTTCTATGGCTACACCTTC
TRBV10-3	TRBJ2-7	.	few	CAISETVYEQYF	TGTGCCATCAGTGAGACAGTCTACGAGCAGTACTTC
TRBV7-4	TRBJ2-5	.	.	CASSLVLWGETQYF	TGTGCCAGCAGCTTAGTTCTCTGGGGAGAGACCCAGTACTTC
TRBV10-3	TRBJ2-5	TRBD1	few	CAISPGQRQETQYF	TGTGCCATCAGTCCGGGACAGAGACAAGAGACCCAGTACTTC
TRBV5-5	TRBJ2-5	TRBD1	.	CASSSVGGGQETQYF	TGTGCCAGCAGCTCAGTAGGGGGCGGTCAAGAGACCCAGTACTTC
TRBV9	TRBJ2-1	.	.	CASSVGGQLLQQFF	TGTGCCAGCAGCGTAGGCGGGCAGCTACTTCAGCAGTTCTTC
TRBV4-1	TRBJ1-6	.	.	CASSQDRNTAGASYNSPLHF	TGCGCCAGCAGCCAAGATCGGAATACGGCAGGGGCCTCCTATAATTCACCCCTCCACTTT
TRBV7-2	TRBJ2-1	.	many	CASSPPPELGGYNEQFF	TGTGCCAGCAGCCCTCCCCCGGAGCTAGGGGGCTACAATGAGCAGTTCTTC